This T cell receptor (beta chain) was identified in a study of T cell responses to AZD1222 COVID-19 vaccine. Per the germline V gene, CDR1 is LNHDA and CDR2 is SQIVND (reference sequence). V shed 6 bases and J shed 3 bases, with 5 bases lying between them. This CDR3 contains 11 residues. General study findings and limits: No repertoire was sampled before or during the peak T cell response, only after it. Spike-specific TCR breadth and depth went up after people got two AZD1222 doses.

This clone was seen a single time. Its specificity is not known. Clones were sequenced by immunoSEQ multiplex PCR, and TCRdb holds only the in-frame ones, with some missing. The sample carries 99,000 or so clones, approximately 86% recorded once. The sample consisted of peripheral blood, taken 28 days after the second dose of the MenACWY control vaccine. This sequence was found in an adult who received the MenACWY meningococcal vaccine as a control. V is TRBV19 and J is TRBJ1-1; no reliable D call. The CDR3 here is CASRRDTEAFF. CDR3 nucleotide sequence: TGTGCCAGTAGGCGGGACACTGAAGCTTTCTTT.